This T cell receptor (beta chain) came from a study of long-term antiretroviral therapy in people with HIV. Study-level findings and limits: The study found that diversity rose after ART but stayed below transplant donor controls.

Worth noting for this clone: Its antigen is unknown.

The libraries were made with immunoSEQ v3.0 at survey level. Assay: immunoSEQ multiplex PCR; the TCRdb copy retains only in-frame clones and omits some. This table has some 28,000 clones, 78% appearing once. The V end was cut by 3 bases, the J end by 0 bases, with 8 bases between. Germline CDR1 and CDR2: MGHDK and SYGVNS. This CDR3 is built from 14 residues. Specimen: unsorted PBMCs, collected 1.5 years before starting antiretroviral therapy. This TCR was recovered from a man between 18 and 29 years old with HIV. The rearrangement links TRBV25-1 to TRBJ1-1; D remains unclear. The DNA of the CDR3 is TGTGCCAGCAGTGACAGTTCCATGAACACTGAAGCTTTCTTT. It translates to CASSDSSMNTEAFF.